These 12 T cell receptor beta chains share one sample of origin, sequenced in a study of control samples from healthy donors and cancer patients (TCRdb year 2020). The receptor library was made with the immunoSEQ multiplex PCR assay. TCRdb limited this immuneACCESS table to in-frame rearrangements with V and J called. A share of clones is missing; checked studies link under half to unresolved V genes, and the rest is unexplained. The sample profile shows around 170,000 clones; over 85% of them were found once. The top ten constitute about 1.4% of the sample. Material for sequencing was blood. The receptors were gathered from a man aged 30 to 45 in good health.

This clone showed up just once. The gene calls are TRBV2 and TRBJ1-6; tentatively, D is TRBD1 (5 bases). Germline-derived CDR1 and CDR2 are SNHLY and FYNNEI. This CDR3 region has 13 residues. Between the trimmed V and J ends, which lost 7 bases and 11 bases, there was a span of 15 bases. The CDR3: CASIRDPQAPLHF. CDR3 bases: TGTGCCAGCATACGGGACCCTCAGGCACCCCTCCACTTT.

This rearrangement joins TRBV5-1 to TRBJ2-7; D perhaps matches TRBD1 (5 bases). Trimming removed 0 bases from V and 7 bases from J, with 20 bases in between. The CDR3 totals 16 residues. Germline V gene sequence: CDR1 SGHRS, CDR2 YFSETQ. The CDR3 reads CASSLDFRVPLKEQYF. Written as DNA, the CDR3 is TGCGCCAGCAGCTTGGATTTCAGGGTCCCGTTAAAGGAGCAGTACTTC.

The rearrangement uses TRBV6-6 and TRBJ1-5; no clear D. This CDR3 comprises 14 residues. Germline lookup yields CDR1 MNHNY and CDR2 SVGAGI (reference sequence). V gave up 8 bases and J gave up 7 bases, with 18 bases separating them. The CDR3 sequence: CASHKGIRGQPQHF. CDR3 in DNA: TGTGCCAGCCATAAAGGAATCCGGGGACAGCCCCAGCATTTT.

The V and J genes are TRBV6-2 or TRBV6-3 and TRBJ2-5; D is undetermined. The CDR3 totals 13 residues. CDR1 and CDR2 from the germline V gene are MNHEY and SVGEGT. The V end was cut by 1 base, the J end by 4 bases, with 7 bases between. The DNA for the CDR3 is TGTGCCAGCAGTTACTTGCTTGGAGAGACCCAGTACTTC. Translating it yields CASSYLLGETQYF.

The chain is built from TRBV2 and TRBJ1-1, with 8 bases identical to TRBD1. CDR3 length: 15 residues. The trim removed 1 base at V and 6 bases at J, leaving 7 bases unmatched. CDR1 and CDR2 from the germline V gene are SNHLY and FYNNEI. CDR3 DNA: TGTGCCAGCAGTGAAGTCGAGACAGGGGCGGCTGAAGCTTTCTTT. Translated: CASSEVETGAAEAFF.

CDR3 DNA sequence: TGTGCCAGCAGTTTTGGAAGGAATCAGCCCCAGCATTTT. This gives the protein CASSFGRNQPQHF. The J gene is TRBJ1-5, the V gene TRBV27; unclear D gene. Looked up from germline, CDR1 is MNHEY and CDR2 is SMNVEV (reference sequence). This CDR3 has 13 amino acids. Trimming left V 3 bases short and J 4 bases short, with 7 bases between.

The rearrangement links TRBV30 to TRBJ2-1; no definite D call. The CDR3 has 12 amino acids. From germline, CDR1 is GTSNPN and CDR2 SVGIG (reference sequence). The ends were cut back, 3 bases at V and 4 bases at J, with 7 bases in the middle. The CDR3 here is CAWRAQYNEQFF. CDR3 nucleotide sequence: TGTGCCTGGAGGGCACAGTACAATGAGCAGTTCTTC. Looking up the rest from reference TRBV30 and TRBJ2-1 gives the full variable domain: SQTIHQWPATLVQPVGSPLSLECTVEGTSNPNLYWYRQAAGRGLQLLFYSVGIGQISSEVPQNLSASRPQDRQFILSSKKLLLSDSGFYLCAWRAQYNEQFFGPGTRLTVL.

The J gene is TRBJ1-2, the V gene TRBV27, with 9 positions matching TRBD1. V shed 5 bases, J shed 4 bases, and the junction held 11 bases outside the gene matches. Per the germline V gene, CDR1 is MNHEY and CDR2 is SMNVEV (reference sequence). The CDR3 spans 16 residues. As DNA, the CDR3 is TGTGCCAGCAGTCATATCCCTCTGACAGGGGGCTATGGCTACACCTTC. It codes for CASSHIPLTGGYGYTF.

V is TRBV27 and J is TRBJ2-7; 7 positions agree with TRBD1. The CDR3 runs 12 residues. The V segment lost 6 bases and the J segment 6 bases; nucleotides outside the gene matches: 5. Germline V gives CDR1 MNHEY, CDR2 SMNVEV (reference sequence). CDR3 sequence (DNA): TGTGCCAGCAGCCCGACAGGGAGCGAGCAGTACTTC. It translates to CASSPTGSEQYF.

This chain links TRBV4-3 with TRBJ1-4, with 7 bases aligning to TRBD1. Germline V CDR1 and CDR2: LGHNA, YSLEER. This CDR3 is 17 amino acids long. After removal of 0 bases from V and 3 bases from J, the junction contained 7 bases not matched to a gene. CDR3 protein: CASSQDPQQGSNEKLFF. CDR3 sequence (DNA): TGCGCCAGCAGCCAAGATCCCCAACAGGGGTCTAATGAAAAACTGTTTTTT.

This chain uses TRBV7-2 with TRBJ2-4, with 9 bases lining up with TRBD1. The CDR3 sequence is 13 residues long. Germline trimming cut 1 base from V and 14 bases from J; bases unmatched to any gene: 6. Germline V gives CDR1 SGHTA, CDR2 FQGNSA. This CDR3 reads CASSLEPGQGKYF. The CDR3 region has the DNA TGTGCCAGCAGCTTAGAACCGGGACAGGGCAAGTACTTC.

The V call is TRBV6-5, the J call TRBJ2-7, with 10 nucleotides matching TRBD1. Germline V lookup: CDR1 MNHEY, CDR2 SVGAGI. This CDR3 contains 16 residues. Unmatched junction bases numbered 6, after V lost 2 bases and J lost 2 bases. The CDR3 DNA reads TGTGCCAGCAGTTACGGGCGGACAGGGGGACCCTACGAGCAGTACTTC. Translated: CASSYGRTGGPYEQYF.